The present T cell receptor (beta chain) was sequenced within a study of cytomegalovirus exposure and HLA in healthy donors. Overall study context: The 600 to 800 first-cohort repertoires shared a platform with the approximately 120 validation repertoires, as reported in a later analysis.

Points from the study as a whole: Many donors shared some public TCRs, even though most TCR sequences were rare. In the roughly 130 validation repertoires, a later analysis found that first-cohort TCR clusters tended to co-occur. Specificity for CMV antigens was confirmed in vitro for a few of the CMV-associated chains.

Details on this clone: What it recognizes is unknown.

The CDR3 totals 15 residues. Germline CDR1 reads SGHNT; CDR2 reads YYREEE (reference sequence). The trim removed 0 bases at V and 1 base at J, leaving 3 bases unmatched. TCRdb keeps only in-frame clones here, not all; method: immunoSEQ multiplex PCR. The table records fewer than 150,000 clones, 80% to 90% of them present only once. The rearrangement uses TRBV5-4 and TRBJ2-7, with TRBD1 matching 8 bases. The sample was PBMCs. The clonotype comes from a woman aged 18-29 years in good health and CMV-seropositive. The CDR3 region is CASSLDQGASYEQYF. DNA for the CDR3: TGTGCCAGCAGCTTGGATCAGGGGGCATCCTACGAGCAGTACTTC.